This TCR beta chain appears in the sequencing data of a study of spatial heterogeneity in lung cancer. Whole-study findings and limits: Among blood samples, ubiquitous expanded tumor TCRs appeared more at resection than at follow-up.

This clonotype was picked up many times. What it binds is unknown. Time point of the sample: sample taken at primary tumor resection. Whole RNA, which was extracted from tumor, nontumor lung tissue or frozen PBMC, was sequenced without any cell sorting. TCRdb ran MiXCR on the 5' RACE reads and lists one entry per CDR3 protein. The data contain tens of thousands of distinct CDR3 sequences, about 4.6% of them singletons. The V end was cut by 0 bases, the J end by 4 bases, with 6 bases between. CDR1 is GTSNPN and CDR2 is SVGIG in the germline V gene (reference sequence). CDR3 length equals 12 residues. The source was PBMCs, collected at surgery. The chain employs TRBV30 and TRBJ2-5; D gene unclear. The receptor's source is a male donor with early-stage non-small cell lung cancer. CDR3 nucleotides: TGTGCCTGGAGTGTACTATCAGAGACCCAGTACTTC. This encodes CAWSVLSETQYF.